Listed here is a single TCR beta chain. This specimen comes from a study of CD8+ T cells in alopecia areata. Across the study: The protocol delivered tofacitinib for 6 to 18 months, then withdrew it for 6 months.

The treatment was: oral pan-JAK inhibitor, 5-10 mg twice daily. Reverse transcribed after extraction, RNA yielded cDNA as the sequencing template. Sequencing used immunoSEQ multiplex PCR; TCRdb keeps in-frame clones, though not all of them. In the table there are 190,000 or so clones, under 60% of which are singletons. Germline V gives CDR1 SNHLY, CDR2 FYNNEI. This CDR3 spans 15 amino acids. V was pared by 7 bases and J by 2 bases, with 15 bases between. The TCR was taken from a human donor with alopecia areata. The specimen was CD8+ T cells sorted from blood, collected at week 24, from a patient treated with tofacitinib. V usage is TRBV2 and J usage is TRBJ2-1; a weak D match, TRBD2 (6 bases). The CDR3 nucleotides are TGTGCCAGCACCGGACCGGGAGTACCCTACAATGAGCAGTTCTTC. Translating it yields CASTGPGVPYNEQFF.